A selection of T cell receptor beta chains follows, all from one sample in a study of CD8 T cells in Susac syndrome. Using its own MiXCR run on the immunoSEQ multiplex PCR reads, TCRdb lists one record per CDR3 protein. The table records approximately 100,000 distinct CDR3 sequences, 92% of them present only once. Sequencing input: CD8+ T cells from PBMCs. These receptors came from a human donor in good health. The CDR3 runs from the conserved cysteine through the conserved F or W. D genes are given only for firm matches. Not every row has a clone size; where given, it reads once, few, many or a size class.

j_call clone_size v_call d_call cdr3_nt cdr3_aa
TRBJ1-1 . TRBV19 . TGTGCCAGTAGTATAACAAGAGGGAAAACTGAAGCTTTCTTT CASSITRGKTEAFF
TRBJ1-1 . TRBV19 . TGTGCCAGTAGCCACAGGGTTACTGAAGCTTTCTTT CASSHRVTEAFF
TRBJ2-1 . TRBV11-1 TRBD2 TGTGCCAGCAGTCTAGCGTGGACTAGCGGATACAATGAGCAGTTCTTC CASSLAWTSGYNEQFF
TRBJ2-1 . TRBV20-1 TRBD2 TGCAGTGCCCCGACTAGCGGGGGGGTAAATGAGCAGTTCTTC CSAPTSGGVNEQFF
TRBJ1-1 . TRBV6-1 TRBD1 TGTGCCAGCAGTGGCCGACAGGGGCACACTGAAGCTTTCTTT CASSGRQGHTEAFF
TRBJ1-1 . TRBV25-1 . TGTGCCAGCAGTGATGATATGACTGAAGCTTTCTTT CASSDDMTEAFF
TRBJ2-7 . TRBV29-1 . TGCAGCGTTGTCCAGAGCTCCGAGCAGTACTTC CSVVQSSEQYF
TRBJ2-7 . TRBV12-3/TRBV12-4 . TGTGCCAGCAGTTTAGATCAGGGGCCCTACGAGCAGTACTTC CASSLDQGPYEQYF
TRBJ1-4 once TRBV30 TRBD1 TGTGCCTCCAGTACCCCAGGGGGGGCTAATGAAAAACTGTTTTTT CASSTPGGANEKLFF
TRBJ2-5 few TRBV27 TRBD2 TGTGCCAGCAGGGCCGGGACTAGCGGGAGGTACCAAGAGACCCAGTACTTC CASRAGTSGRYQETQYF
TRBJ1-4 . TRBV20-1 . TGCAGTGCTAGAGATCCCCACGATTACGAACTGTTTTTT CSARDPHDYELFF
TRBJ1-2 . TRBV20-1 . TGCAGTGCTACCAGAGACCTATATGGCTACACCTTC CSATRDLYGYTF
TRBJ2-2 . TRBV5-6 . TGTGCCAGCAGCCTGGGGCAGGGCCGGGAGCTGTTTTTT CASSLGQGRELFF
TRBJ2-6 . TRBV6-2/TRBV6-3 TRBD1 TGTGCCGTCAGACAGGGGTGGTCTGGGGCCAACGTCCTGACTTTC CAVRQGWSGANVLTF